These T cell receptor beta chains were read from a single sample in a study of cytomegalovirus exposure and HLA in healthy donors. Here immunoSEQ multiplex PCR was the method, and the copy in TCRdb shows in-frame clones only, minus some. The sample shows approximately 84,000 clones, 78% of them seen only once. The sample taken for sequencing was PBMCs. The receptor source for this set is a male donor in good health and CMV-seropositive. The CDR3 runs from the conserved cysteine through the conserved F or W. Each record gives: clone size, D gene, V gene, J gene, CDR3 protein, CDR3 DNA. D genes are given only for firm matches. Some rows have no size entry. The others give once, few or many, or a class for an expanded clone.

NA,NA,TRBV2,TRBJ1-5,CASSVRGDQPQHF,TGTGCCAGCAGTGTAAGGGGCGATCAGCCCCAGCATTTT
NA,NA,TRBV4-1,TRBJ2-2,CASSQGSRGTGELFF,TGCGCCAGCAGCCAAGGGTCCAGGGGCACCGGGGAGCTGTTTTTT
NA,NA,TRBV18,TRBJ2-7,CASSPNSIGREQYF,TGTGCCAGCTCACCAAATTCTATTGGTCGCGAGCAGTACTTC
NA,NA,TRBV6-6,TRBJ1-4,CASSLLRGTNEKLFF,TGTGCCAGCAGTCTGCTCAGGGGAACTAATGAAAAACTGTTTTTT
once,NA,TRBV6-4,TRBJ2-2,CASSTGSNTGELFF,TGTGCCAGCAGCACAGGATCGAACACCGGGGAGCTGTTTTTT
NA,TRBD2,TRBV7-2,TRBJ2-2,CASSQTTSGRITGELFF,TGTGCCAGCAGTCAAACTACTAGCGGGAGGATCACCGGGGAGCTGTTTTTT
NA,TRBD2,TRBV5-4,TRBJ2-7,CASSMQLAGGYEQYF,TGTGCCAGCAGCATGCAACTAGCGGGAGGATACGAGCAGTACTTC
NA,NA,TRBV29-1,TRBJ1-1,CSVEYHSQGGTEAFF,TGCAGCGTTGAATACCACTCACAGGGTGGGACTGAAGCTTTCTTT
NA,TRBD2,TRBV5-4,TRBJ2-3,CASSLLSGRGITGGTQYF,TGTGCCAGCAGCTTACTTAGCGGGAGAGGTATCACAGGAGGTACGCAGTATTTT
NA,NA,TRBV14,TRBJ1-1,CASSRRVKDTEAFF,TGTGCCAGCAGCCGACGGGTAAAGGACACTGAAGCTTTCTTT
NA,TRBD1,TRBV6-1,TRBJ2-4,CASSGAGGAKNIQYF,TGTGCCAGCAGTGGGGCAGGGGGAGCCAAAAACATTCAGTACTTC
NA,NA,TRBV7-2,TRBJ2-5,CASSQGETQYF,TGTGCCAGCAGCCAGGGGGAGACCCAGTACTTC
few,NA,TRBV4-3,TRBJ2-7,CASSQEGDVGYEQYF,TGCGCCAGCAGCCAAGAAGGCGACGTCGGGTACGAGCAGTACTTC
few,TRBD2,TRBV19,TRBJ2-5,CASSGAGDLGTQYF,TGTGCCAGTAGCGGTGCGGGGGACCTAGGGACCCAGTACTTC
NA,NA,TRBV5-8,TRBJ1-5,CASSLAGYSNQPQHF,TGTGCCAGCAGCTTGGCGGGTTATAGCAATCAGCCCCAGCATTTT
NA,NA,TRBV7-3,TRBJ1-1,CASSLAGGTNTEAFF,TGTGCCAGCAGCTTAGCCGGGGGGACGAACACTGAAGCTTTCTTT
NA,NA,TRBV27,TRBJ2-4,CASSRYPRGIGNIQYF,TGTGCCAGCAGTCGATATCCTCGGGGAATTGGGAACATTCAGTACTTC
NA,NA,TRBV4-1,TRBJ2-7,CAGSQGVAGSYEQYF,TGCGCCGGCAGCCAAGGGGTTGCAGGGTCCTACGAGCAGTACTTC
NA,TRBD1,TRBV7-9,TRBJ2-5,CASSSLSGTGDETQYF,TGTGCCAGCAGCTCACTTAGTGGGACAGGGGACGAGACCCAGTACTTC
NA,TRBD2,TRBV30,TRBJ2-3,CAWSVPPRGGFLAGGGDTQYF,TGTGCCTGGAGTGTACCACCCAGGGGGGGATTTTTAGCGGGAGGAGGGGATACGCAGTATTTT
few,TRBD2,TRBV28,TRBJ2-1,CASSLSTSGLADNEQFF,TGTGCCAGCAGTTTATCTACATCGGGACTAGCGGACAATGAGCAGTTCTTC
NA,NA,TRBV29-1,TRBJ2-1,CSVEELVDEQFF,TGCAGCGTTGAGGAACTAGTCGATGAGCAGTTCTTC
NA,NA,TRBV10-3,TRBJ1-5,CATGGSNQPQHF,TGTGCCACCGGGGGTAGCAATCAGCCCCAGCATTTT
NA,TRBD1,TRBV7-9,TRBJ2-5,CASSKTGGGKTQYF,TGTGCCAGCAGCAAGACAGGGGGCGGGAAGACCCAGTACTTC
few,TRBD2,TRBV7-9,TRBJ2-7,CASSFLAGPLFEQYF,TGTGCCAGCAGCTTTCTAGCGGGACCACTCTTCGAGCAGTACTTC